This TCR beta chain was sequenced for a study of post-analysis software for immune sequencing data. Findings and limits, study-wide: There were several TRBV segments more frequent in patients than controls, and TRBV5-6, TRBV5-1 and TRBV20-1 were among them. By F measure, samples from a shared preparation batch strongly co-clustered. The study found significantly lower normalized Chao1 diversity in multiple sclerosis patients than in controls.

This clonotype was picked up many times. Its target is not known. TCR beta cDNA libraries had unique molecular identifiers. The T cell input of roughly 1 to 11 million gave roughly 0.5 million cDNA molecules. TCRdb called the PCR reads again in MiXCR, with one record for every CDR3 protein. Among 450,000 to 700,000 distinct CDR3 sequences, roughly 45% were seen once, and the ten largest hold about 1.5%. Germline loops: CDR1 SGHTA, CDR2 FQGNSA. The CDR3 is 14 residues long. V was shortened by 4 bases and J by 6 bases, with 14 bases between the two germline ends. This clonotype was obtained from a girl aged 10 to 17 with multiple sclerosis. V and J are TRBV7-2 and TRBJ2-3; a weak D match, TRBD2 (5 bases). Sample: blood. The CDR3 DNA reads as TGTGCCAGCAGCTCAGGACTGGCGCGGGATACGCAGTATTTT. Its protein is CASSSGLARDTQYF.